What follows are 26 T cell receptor beta chains derived from one specimen sequenced in a study of cytomegalovirus exposure and HLA in healthy donors. Both 60 Vbeta primers and 13 Jbeta primers went into the PCR. Profiled with immunoSEQ multiplex PCR; TCRdb holds only in-frame clones, not every one. The sample includes 150,000 to 200,000 clones, approximately 88% of them seen just once. The specimen sequenced was PBMCs. These receptors all come from a woman in her twenties or thirties in good health and CMV-seronegative.

This chain connects TRBV2 to TRBJ2-1; 9 bases map to TRBD1. Trimming cost V 7 bases and J 7 bases; bases outside gene matches: 26. In germline, CDR1 is SNHLY, CDR2 FYNNEI. The CDR3 contains 20 residues. The CDR3 here is CASTMRDGGPGTGSGNEQFF. CDR3 bases: TGTGCCAGCACAATGAGGGATGGAGGGCCCGGGACAGGGTCTGGAAATGAGCAGTTCTTC. The complete variable domain, with remaining parts taken from reference TRBV2 and TRBJ2-1, reads EPEVTQTPSHQVTQMGQEVILRCVPISNHLYFYWYRQILGQKVEFLVSFYNNEISEKSEIFDDQFSVERPDGSNFTLKIRSTKLEDSAMYFCASTMRDGGPGTGSGNEQFFGPGTRLTVL.

This chain links TRBV18 with TRBJ1-1; 8 nucleotides line up with TRBD1. Germline assignment: CDR1 KGHSH and CDR2 LQKENI. CDR3 length: 15 residues. V lost 4 bases, J lost 5 bases, and 9 bases stayed unmatched. CDR3 in amino acids: CASSRTGGGSTEAFF. The CDR3 nucleotides are TGTGCCAGCTCACGAACAGGGGGGGGGAGTACTGAAGCTTTCTTT.

The genes are TRBV7-2 and TRBJ2-7, with a tentative D call TRBD2 (6 bases). V shed 5 bases and J shed 13 bases, with 24 bases lying between them. Germline values: CDR1 SGHTA, CDR2 FQGNSA. The CDR3 consists of 14 residues. CDR3 sequence: CASSLGSGQLRCYF. CDR3 sequence (DNA): TGTGCCAGCAGCCTTGGGAGCGGGCAGTTACGTTGTTACTTC.

Remarks on this clone: Compared with germline, one end of the junction differs, possibly owing to a read error. The CDR3: CASSRGGDF. In nucleotides, the CDR3 is TGTGCCAGCAGCAGGGGGGGGGACTTC. The rearrangement joins TRBV7-9 to TRBJ2-7, with D possibly TRBD2 on 7 matching bases. The V gene's germline CDR1 is SEHNR and CDR2 FQNEAQ (reference sequence). The CDR3 extends over 9 amino acids.

The rearrangement links TRBV9 to TRBJ1-2; D perhaps matches TRBD1 (5 bases). The germline V gene has CDR1 SGDLS and CDR2 YYNGEE. This CDR3 region has 14 residues. Trimming left V 3 bases short and J 8 bases short, with 17 bases between. In nucleotides, the CDR3 is TGTGCCAGCAGCGACTCGGGGGGTTCGAGGGGCTACACCTTC. Translation gives CASSDSGGSRGYTF. The variable domain in full, completed from reference TRBV9 and TRBJ1-2, reads DSGVTQTPKHLITATGQRVTLRCSPRSGDLSVYWYQQSLDQGLQFLIQYYNGEERAKGNILERFSAQQFPDLHSELNLSSLELGDSALYFCASSDSGGSRGYTFGSGTRLTVV.

The V call is TRBV7-9, the J call TRBJ1-3; the match to TRBD1 covers 8 bases. The V gene's germline CDR1 is SEHNR and CDR2 FQNEAQ (reference sequence). The CDR3 runs 13 residues. V was clipped by 11 bases and J by 0 bases; unmatched bases: 3. CDR3 sequence: CAHTGGSGNTIYF. DNA of the CDR3: TGTGCCCATACAGGGGGCTCTGGAAACACCATATATTTT.

The rearrangement uses TRBV5-1 and TRBJ1-1, with 10 bases fitting TRBD1. This CDR3 has 14 residues. From germline, CDR1 is SGHRS and CDR2 YFSETQ. With V trimmed by 4 bases and J by 5 bases, 5 bases remained unmatched. This chain's CDR3 is CASSPRDRGTEAFF. CDR3 in DNA: TGCGCCAGCAGCCCCCGGGACAGGGGAACTGAAGCTTTCTTT.

This chain connects TRBV5-1 to TRBJ2-6; 7 bases align to TRBD2. The germline CDR1 and CDR2 sequences are SGHRS and YFSETQ. The length of the CDR3 is 15 residues. V lost 5 bases to trimming and J lost 4 bases; unmatched junction nucleotides: 6. The CDR3 sequence is CASRPAGVGANVLTF. The CDR3 DNA reads TGCGCCAGCAGACCCGCGGGGGTCGGGGCCAACGTCCTGACTTTC.

This clone was recorded a few times. The CDR3 region has the DNA TGCGCCAGCGGCCAGGTGGGCGGGCCTAGCCCTCCCCCGTTCTTC. Its translation is CASGQVGGPSPPPFF. V and J are TRBV5-1 and TRBJ2-1; a weak D match, TRBD2 (5 bases). This CDR3 has 15 residues. Between the trimmed V and J ends, which lost 7 bases and 15 bases, there was a span of 29 bases. Germline V lookup: CDR1 SGHRS, CDR2 YFSETQ.

The genes are TRBV4-1 and TRBJ2-5; perhaps TRBD1 as D (5 bases). The better agreement between TRBJ2-7 and the DNA end casts doubt on the J call. The germline gives CDR1 MGHRA, CDR2 YSYEKL. The CDR3 is made up of 15 amino acids. CDR3 coding DNA: TGCGCCAGCAGCCAAGCTTGGGGCGAAACCGACGAGCAGTACTTC. It specifies CASSQAWGETDEQYF.

The CDR3 bases are TGTGCCAGCAGGCCGGGACAGGGGTACGAGCAGTACTTC. Amino acid sequence: CASRPGQGYEQYF. The J gene is TRBJ2-7, the V gene TRBV5-4; TRBD1 matches at 10 bases. J gave up 4 bases and V 5 bases, and 3 bases lay outside the gene matches. The CDR3 covers 13 residues. The germline V gene encodes CDR1 SGHNT and CDR2 YYREEE (reference sequence).

About this clone itself: The germline gene is not matched at one end of the junction; a read error may be the cause. CDR3 residues: CASSGGVSTDTQYF. The DNA for the CDR3 is TGTGCCAGCAGCGGGGGAGTTAGCACAGATACTCAGTATTTT. The chain combines TRBV9 with TRBJ2-3; tentatively, D is TRBD2 (5 bases). CDR3 length: 14 amino acids. Per the germline V gene, CDR1 is SGDLS and CDR2 is YYNGEE.

The V call is TRBV7-9, the J call TRBJ1-2; 8 positions agree with TRBD1. The CDR3 is 15 amino acids. The V and J ends lost 5 bases and 2 bases, in that order; junction bases with no gene match: 7. CDR1 and CDR2 from the germline V gene are SEHNR and FQNEAQ (reference sequence). CDR3 in amino acids: CASSQGQGRNYGYTF. In nucleotides, the CDR3 is TGTGCCAGCAGCCAAGGACAGGGCAGGAACTATGGCTACACCTTC.

In the case of this clone: One end of the junction does not line up with germline, which may come from a read error. V is TRBV27 and J is TRBJ2-3; D ambiguous. The CDR3 consists of 11 residues. Germline V lookup: CDR1 MNHEY, CDR2 SMNVEV (reference sequence). The CDR3 nucleotides are TGTGCCAGCAGTTTAGGAGATAGGCAGTATTTT. Protein product: CASSLGDRQYF.

This chain uses TRBV15 with TRBJ2-3, with 9 bases that match TRBD1. CDR3 length equals 14 residues. V gave up 5 bases and J gave up 4 bases; unmatched junction bases: 4. CDR1 is LNHNV, CDR2 YYDKDF, per germline (reference sequence). DNA for the CDR3: TGTGCCACCAGCGGACAGGGGAAGCCAGATACGCAGTATTTT. It encodes CATSGQGKPDTQYF.

The chain uses TRBV19 and TRBJ2-6, with D perhaps matching TRBD1 (6 bases). From germline, CDR1 is LNHDA and CDR2 SQIVND (reference sequence). V was clipped by 7 bases and J by 3 bases, with 19 bases between them. The length of the CDR3 is 17 residues. The CDR3: CASISIAGAGGANVLTF. For the CDR3, the DNA is TGTGCCAGTATCTCTATAGCAGGGGCAGGTGGGGCCAACGTCCTGACTTTC.

This chain connects TRBV7-9 to TRBJ2-1; TRBD2 agrees at 10 bases. The CDR3 is 16 residues long. Losses at the gene ends were 5 bases for V and 3 bases for J; bases not matched to a gene: 7. Germline CDR1 is SEHNR and CDR2 is FQNEAQ (reference sequence). The CDR3 is CASSPASGRDYNEQFF. Here the CDR3 DNA reads TGTGCCAGCAGCCCCGCGAGCGGGAGGGACTACAATGAGCAGTTCTTC.

The chain recombines TRBV30 with TRBJ1-2, with a tentative D call TRBD1 (5 bases). The length of the CDR3 is 10 residues. The V end lost 7 bases, the J end lost 7 bases, and 10 bases lay between the germline ends. Germline V lookup: CDR1 GTSNPN, CDR2 SVGIG (reference sequence). CDR3 loop: CASWGGGYTF. In nucleotides, the CDR3 is TGTGCCTCATGGGGGGGTGGCTACACCTTC. Full variable domain (missing parts from reference TRBV30 and TRBJ1-2): SQTIHQWPATLVQPVGSPLSLECTVEGTSNPNLYWYRQAAGRGLQLLFYSVGIGQISSEVPQNLSASRPQDRQFILSSKKLLLSDSGFYLCASWGGGYTFGSGTRLTVV.

This clone showed up just once. The chain joins TRBV4-1 to TRBJ2-3; 9 bases fit TRBD1. CDR1 is MGHRA and CDR2 is YSYEKL in the germline V gene. The V segment lost 1 base and the J segment 6 bases; nucleotides outside the gene matches: 11. The CDR3 loop spans 17 amino acids. The CDR3 loop reads CASSQAGTGRGLDTQYF. CDR3 bases: TGCGCCAGCAGCCAAGCGGGGACAGGGAGGGGGTTGGATACGCAGTATTTT.

The chain couples TRBV19 to TRBJ2-1; 8 bases map to TRBD1. CDR1 LNHDA and CDR2 SQIVND come from the germline V gene (reference sequence). The CDR3 spans 15 residues. The V and J ends lost 8 bases and 0 bases, in that order; junction bases with no gene match: 6. As DNA, the CDR3 is TGTGCCAGTCGATCGGACAGGGCCTCCTACAATGAGCAGTTCTTC. It yields the protein CASRSDRASYNEQFF. Drawing the rest from reference TRBV19 and TRBJ2-1, the complete variable domain is DGGITQSPKYLFRKEGQNVTLSCEQNLNHDAMYWYRQDPGQGLRLIYYSQIVNDFQKGDIAEGYSVSREKKESFPLTVTSAQKNPTAFYLCASRSDRASYNEQFFGPGTRLTVL.

The chain couples TRBV29-1 to TRBJ1-2; TRBD1 matches 11 bases. V was clipped by 2 bases and J by 6 bases; unmatched bases: 11. From germline, CDR1 is SQVTM and CDR2 ANQGSEA. This CDR3 has 16 amino acids. The CDR3: CSVERFGADRGHGYTF. CDR3 coding DNA: TGCAGCGTTGAAAGGTTTGGTGCGGACAGGGGGCATGGCTACACCTTC. Drawing the rest from reference TRBV29-1 and TRBJ1-2, the complete variable domain is SAVISQKPSRDICQRGTSLTIQCQVDSQVTMMFWYRQQPGQSLTLIATANQGSEATYESGFVIDKFPISRPNLTFSTLTVSNMSPEDSSIYLCSVERFGADRGHGYTFGSGTRLTVV.

This chain joins TRBV29-1 and TRBJ2-5; TRBD2 is a possible D gene (5 bases). The DNA end is more similar to TRBJ2-7, so the J call may be wrong. Germline V gene sequence: CDR1 SQVTM, CDR2 ANQGSEA. The CDR3 is 14 residues long. Written as DNA, the CDR3 is TGCAGCGTTCATGCGGGTTCGGTCTTTTCCGAGCAGTACTTC. It yields the protein CSVHAGSVFSEQYF.

The rearrangement links TRBV2 to TRBJ1-2, with D perhaps matching TRBD1 (6 bases). This CDR3 has 15 residues. V shed 0 bases and J shed 3 bases, with 11 bases lying between them. CDR1 is SNHLY and CDR2 is FYNNEI in the germline V gene. The CDR3 is CASSEARQGHYGYTF. For the CDR3, the DNA is TGTGCCAGCAGTGAAGCACGGCAGGGGCACTATGGCTACACCTTC.

The chain combines TRBV2 with TRBJ2-1, with 12 bases matching TRBD2. The V gene's germline CDR1 is SNHLY and CDR2 FYNNEI. This CDR3 has 15 amino acids. The V segment lost 6 bases and the J segment 6 bases; nucleotides outside the gene matches: 6. This CDR3 reads CASRDLLAGGNEQFF. The CDR3 bases are TGTGCCAGCAGGGACCTACTAGCGGGAGGCAATGAGCAGTTCTTC.

The chain uses TRBV19 and TRBJ2-7, with TRBD1 matching 12 bases. There are 15 residues in the CDR3. CDR1 is LNHDA and CDR2 is SQIVND in the germline V gene (reference sequence). V dropped 6 bases and J dropped 5; count of bases not matched to a gene: 8. DNA of the CDR3: TGTGCCAGTAGACGAGGCGGGACAGGGGGCCACGAGCAGTACTTC. This codes for CASRRGGTGGHEQYF.

The chain carries TRBV5-1 and TRBJ1-1; D possibly corresponds to TRBD1 (6 bases). Trimming removed 1 base from V and 2 bases from J, with 9 bases in between. Germline values: CDR1 SGHRS, CDR2 YFSETQ. The CDR3 has 14 amino acids. In nucleotides, the CDR3 is TGCGCCAGCAGCTTGCAGGGGAGAAACACTGAAGCTTTCTTT. Protein product: CASSLQGRNTEAFF. The full variable domain, completed using reference TRBV5-1 and TRBJ1-1, is KAGVTQTPRYLIKTRGQQVTLSCSPISGHRSVSWYQQTPGQGLQFLFEYFSETQRNKGNFPGRFSGRQFSNSRSEMNVSTLELGDSALYLCASSLQGRNTEAFFGQGTRLTVV.